This T cell receptor (beta chain) was identified during a study of vaccination and CD4 T cells after COVID-19. Regarding treatment: 10-day PBMC culture with coronavirus spike peptide pools or control peptides (ViraFEST assay). Gathered ahead of the COVID-19 pandemic (2011-2018) were the CD4+ T cells of the unexposed donor. ViraFEST sequenced TCRs after peptide-pool expansion of antigen-specific T cells. At the Johns Hopkins FTIC core, DNA taken from cultured CD4+ T cells was sequenced by way of the Oncomine TCR Beta short-read assay. Genomic DNA was taken out of cultured CD4+ T cells by extraction. TCRdb analysed the PCR reads with MiXCR anew, one entry per CDR3 protein. The sample consists of about 11,000 distinct CDR3 sequences, 32% of them appearing once. V was pared by 5 bases and J by 5 bases, with 15 bases between. The CDR3 totals 13 residues. Germline V gene data show CDR1 as DFQATT and CDR2 as SNEGSKA (reference sequence).

A word on this clonotype: Its cognate antigen is unknown.

V and J are TRBV20-1 and TRBJ1-1; perhaps TRBD1 as D (6 bases). Sample: CD4+ T cells from blood, cultured in vitro. The receptor was isolated from a human donor in good health. This chain's CDR3 is CSARRQAKTEAFF. The CDR3 region has the DNA TGCAGTGCTCGACGACAGGCCAAAACTGAAGCTTTCTTT.